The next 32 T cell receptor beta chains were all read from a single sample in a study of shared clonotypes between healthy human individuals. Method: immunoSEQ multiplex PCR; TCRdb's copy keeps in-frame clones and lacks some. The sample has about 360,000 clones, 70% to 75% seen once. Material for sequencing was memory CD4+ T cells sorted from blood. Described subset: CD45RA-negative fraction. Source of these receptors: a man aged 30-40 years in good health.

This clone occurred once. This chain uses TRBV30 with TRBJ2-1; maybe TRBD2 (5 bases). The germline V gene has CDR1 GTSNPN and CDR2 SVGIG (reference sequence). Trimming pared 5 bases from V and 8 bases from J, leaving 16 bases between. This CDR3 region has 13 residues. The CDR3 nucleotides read TGTGCCTGGGACTTCTCGGGATACTATGAGCAGTTCTTC. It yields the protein CAWDFSGYYEQFF.

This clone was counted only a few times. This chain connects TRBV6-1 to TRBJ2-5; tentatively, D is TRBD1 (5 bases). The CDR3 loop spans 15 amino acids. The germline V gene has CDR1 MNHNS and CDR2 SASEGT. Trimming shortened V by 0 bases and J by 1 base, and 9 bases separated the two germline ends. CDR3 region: CASSEAPDSQETQYF. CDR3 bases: TGTGCCAGCAGTGAAGCGCCCGACAGCCAAGAGACCCAGTACTTC.

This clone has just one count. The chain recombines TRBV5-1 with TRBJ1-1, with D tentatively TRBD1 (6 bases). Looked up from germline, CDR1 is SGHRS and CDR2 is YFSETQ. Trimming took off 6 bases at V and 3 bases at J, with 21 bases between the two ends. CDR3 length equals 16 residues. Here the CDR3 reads CASKGVMGVVDTEAFF. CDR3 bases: TGCGCCAGCAAGGGGGTTATGGGAGTCGTCGACACTGAAGCTTTCTTT.

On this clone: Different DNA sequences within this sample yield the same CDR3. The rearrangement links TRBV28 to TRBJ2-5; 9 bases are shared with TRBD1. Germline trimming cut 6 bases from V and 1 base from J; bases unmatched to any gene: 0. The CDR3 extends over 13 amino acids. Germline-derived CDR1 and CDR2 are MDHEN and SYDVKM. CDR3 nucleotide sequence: TGTGCCAGCAGACAGGGGGCCCAAGAGACCCAGTACTTC. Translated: CASRQGAQETQYF. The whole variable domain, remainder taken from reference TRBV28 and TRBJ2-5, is DVKVTQSSRYLVKRTGEKVFLECVQDMDHENMFWYRQDPGLGLRLIYFSYDVKMKEKGDIPEGYSVSREKKERFSLILESASTNQTSMYLCASRQGAQETQYFGPGTRLLVL.

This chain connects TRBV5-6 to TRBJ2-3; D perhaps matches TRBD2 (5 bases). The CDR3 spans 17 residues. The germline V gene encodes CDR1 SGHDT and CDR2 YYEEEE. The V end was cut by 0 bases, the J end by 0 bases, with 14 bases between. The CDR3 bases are TGTGCCAGCAGCTTGGAGATAGCGAGTTTGAGCACAGATACGCAGTATTTT. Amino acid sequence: CASSLEIASLSTDTQYF. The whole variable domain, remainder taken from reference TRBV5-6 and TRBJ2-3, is DAGVTQSPTHLIKTRGQQVTLRCSPKSGHDTVSWYQQALGQGPQFIFQYYEEEERQRGNFPDRFSGHQFPNYSSELNVNALLLGDSALYLCASSLEIASLSTDTQYFGPGTRLTVL.

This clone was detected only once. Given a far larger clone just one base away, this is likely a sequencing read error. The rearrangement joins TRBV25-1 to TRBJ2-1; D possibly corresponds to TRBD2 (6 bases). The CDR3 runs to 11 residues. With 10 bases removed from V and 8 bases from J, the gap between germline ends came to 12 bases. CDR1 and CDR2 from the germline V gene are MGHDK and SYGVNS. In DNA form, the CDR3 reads TGTGCCAACTCCCCGGGAGATGAGCAGTTCTTC. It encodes CANSPGDEQFF.

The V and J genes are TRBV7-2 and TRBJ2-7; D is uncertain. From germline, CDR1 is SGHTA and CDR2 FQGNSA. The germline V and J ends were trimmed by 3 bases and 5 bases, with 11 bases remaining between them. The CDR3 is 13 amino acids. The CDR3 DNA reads TGTGCCAGCAGCTTTTGGGGTGGGCACGAGCAGTACTTC. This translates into CASSFWGGHEQYF.

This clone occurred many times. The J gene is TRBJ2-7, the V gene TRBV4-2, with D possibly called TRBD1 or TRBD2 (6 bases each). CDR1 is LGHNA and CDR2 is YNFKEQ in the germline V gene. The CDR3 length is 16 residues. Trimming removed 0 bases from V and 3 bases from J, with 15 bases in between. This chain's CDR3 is CASSQDIGGFRYEQYF. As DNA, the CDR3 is TGTGCCAGCAGCCAAGATATAGGGGGGTTTCGCTACGAGCAGTACTTC.

CDR3: CASSSGGSSYNEQFF. The CDR3, as DNA: TGTGCCAGCAGCTCCGGGGGATCTTCCTACAATGAGCAGTTCTTC. The chain links TRBV9 to TRBJ2-1, with a possible D match to TRBD2 (6 bases). CDR1 is SGDLS and CDR2 is YYNGEE in the germline V gene. The CDR3 runs 15 residues. V lost 4 bases and J 1 base, leaving 12 bases between the germline ends. The whole variable domain, filled in from reference TRBV9 and TRBJ2-1, reads DSGVTQTPKHLITATGQRVTLRCSPRSGDLSVYWYQQSLDQGLQFLIQYYNGEERAKGNILERFSAQQFPDLHSELNLSSLELGDSALYFCASSSGGSSYNEQFFGPGTRLTVL.

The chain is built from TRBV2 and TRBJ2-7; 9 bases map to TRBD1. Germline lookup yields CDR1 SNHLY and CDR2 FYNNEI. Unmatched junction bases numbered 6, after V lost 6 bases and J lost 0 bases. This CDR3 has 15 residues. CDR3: CASREGTGNSYEQYF. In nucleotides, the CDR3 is TGTGCCAGCAGGGAGGGGACAGGGAACTCCTACGAGCAGTACTTC.

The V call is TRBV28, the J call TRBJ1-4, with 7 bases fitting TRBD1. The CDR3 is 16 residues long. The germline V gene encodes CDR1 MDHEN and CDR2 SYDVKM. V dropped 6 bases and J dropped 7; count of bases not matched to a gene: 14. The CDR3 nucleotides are TGTGCCAGCAGCCTGGAAGCGGGGACAGCGGGTGAAAAACTGTTTTTT. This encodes CASSLEAGTAGEKLFF.

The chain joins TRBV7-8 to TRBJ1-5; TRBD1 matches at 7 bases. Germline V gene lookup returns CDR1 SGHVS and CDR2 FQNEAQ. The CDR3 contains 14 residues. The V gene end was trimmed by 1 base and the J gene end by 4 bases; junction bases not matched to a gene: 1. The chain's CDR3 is CASSLGQGNQPQHF. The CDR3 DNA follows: TGTGCCAGCAGCTTAGGACAGGGAAATCAGCCCCAGCATTTT.

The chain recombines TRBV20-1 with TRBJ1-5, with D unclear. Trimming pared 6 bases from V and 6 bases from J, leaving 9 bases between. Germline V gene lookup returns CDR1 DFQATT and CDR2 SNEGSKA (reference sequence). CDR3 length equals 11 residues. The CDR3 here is CSASRGQPQHF. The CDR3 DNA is TGCAGTGCCTCCCGGGGTCAGCCCCAGCATTTT.

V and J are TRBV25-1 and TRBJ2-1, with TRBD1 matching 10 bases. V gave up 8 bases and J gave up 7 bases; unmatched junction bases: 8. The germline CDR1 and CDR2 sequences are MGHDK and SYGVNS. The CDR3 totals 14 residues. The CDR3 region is CASLGQGDPNEQFF. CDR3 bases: TGTGCCAGCCTCGGACAGGGGGACCCGAATGAGCAGTTCTTC.

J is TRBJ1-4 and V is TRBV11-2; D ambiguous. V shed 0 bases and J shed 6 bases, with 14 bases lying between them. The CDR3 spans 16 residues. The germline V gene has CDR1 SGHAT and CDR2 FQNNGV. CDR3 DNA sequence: TGTGCCAGCAGCTTAGATCTCAGCATGGGCGATGAAAAACTGTTTTTT. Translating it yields CASSLDLSMGDEKLFF.

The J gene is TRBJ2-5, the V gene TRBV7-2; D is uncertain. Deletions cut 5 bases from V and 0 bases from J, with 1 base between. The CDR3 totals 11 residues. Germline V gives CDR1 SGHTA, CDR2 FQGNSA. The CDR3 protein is CASSHQETQYF. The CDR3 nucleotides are TGTGCCAGCAGCCACCAAGAGACCCAGTACTTC.

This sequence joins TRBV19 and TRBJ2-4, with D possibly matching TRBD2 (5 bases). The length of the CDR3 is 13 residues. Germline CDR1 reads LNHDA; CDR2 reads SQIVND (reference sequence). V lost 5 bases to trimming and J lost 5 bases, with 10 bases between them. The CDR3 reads CASSPTGENIQYF. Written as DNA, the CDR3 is TGTGCCAGTAGTCCAACCGGGGAAAACATTCAGTACTTC.

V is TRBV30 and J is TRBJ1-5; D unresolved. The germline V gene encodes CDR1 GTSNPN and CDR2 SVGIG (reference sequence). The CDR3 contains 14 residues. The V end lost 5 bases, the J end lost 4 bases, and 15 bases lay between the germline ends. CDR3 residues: CAWSYGVPNQPQHF. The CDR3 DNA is TGTGCCTGGTCATACGGGGTACCGAATCAGCCCCAGCATTTT.

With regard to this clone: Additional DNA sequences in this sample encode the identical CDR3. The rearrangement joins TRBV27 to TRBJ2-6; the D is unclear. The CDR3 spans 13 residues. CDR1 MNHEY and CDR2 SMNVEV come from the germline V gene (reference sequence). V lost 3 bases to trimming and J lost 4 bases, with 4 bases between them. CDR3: CASSFPGANVLTF. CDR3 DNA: TGTGCCAGCAGTTTTCCCGGGGCCAACGTCCTGACTTTC. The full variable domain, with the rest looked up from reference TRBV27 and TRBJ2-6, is EAQVTQNPRYLITVTGKKLTVTCSQNMNHEYMSWYRQDPGLGLRQIYYSMNVEVTDKGDVPEGYKVSRKEKRNFPLILESPSPNQTSLYFCASSFPGANVLTFGAGSRLTVL.

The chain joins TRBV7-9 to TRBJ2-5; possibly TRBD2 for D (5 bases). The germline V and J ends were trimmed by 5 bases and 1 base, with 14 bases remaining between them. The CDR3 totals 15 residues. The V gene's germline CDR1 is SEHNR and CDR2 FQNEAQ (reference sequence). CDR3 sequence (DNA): TGTGCCAGCAGCCCGGGAAGCGGCCCCCAAGAGACCCAGTACTTC. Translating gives CASSPGSGPQETQYF. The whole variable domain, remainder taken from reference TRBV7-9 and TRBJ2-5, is DTGVSQNPRHKITKRGQNVTFRCDPISEHNRLYWYRQTLGQGPEFLTYFQNEAQLEKSRLLSDRFSAERPKGSFSTLEIQRTEQGDSAMYLCASSPGSGPQETQYFGPGTRLLVL.

The CDR3 bases are TGTGCCAGCAGCTGGAGCACAGATACGCAGTATTTT. Its translation is CASSWSTDTQYF. The genes are TRBV5-6 and TRBJ2-3; D gene unclear. Germline V lookup: CDR1 SGHDT, CDR2 YYEEEE. The V end was cut by 3 bases, the J end by 0 bases, with 2 bases between. This CDR3 is built from 12 residues. Together with reference TRBV5-6 and TRBJ2-3, the CDR3 gives the full variable domain: DAGVTQSPTHLIKTRGQQVTLRCSPKSGHDTVSWYQQALGQGPQFIFQYYEEEERQRGNFPDRFSGHQFPNYSSELNVNALLLGDSALYLCASSWSTDTQYFGPGTRLTVL.

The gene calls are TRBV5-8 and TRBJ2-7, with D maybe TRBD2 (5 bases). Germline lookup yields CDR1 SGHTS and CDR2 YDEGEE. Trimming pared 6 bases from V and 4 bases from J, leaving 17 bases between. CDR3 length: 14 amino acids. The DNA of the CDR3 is TGTGCCAGCACCTTTTCTAGCAGCCTATACGAGCAGTACTTC. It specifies CASTFSSSLYEQYF.

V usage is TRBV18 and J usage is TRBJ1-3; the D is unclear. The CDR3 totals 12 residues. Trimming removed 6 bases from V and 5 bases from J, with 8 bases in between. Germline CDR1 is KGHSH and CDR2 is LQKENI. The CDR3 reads CASSPDRNTIYF. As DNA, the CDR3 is TGTGCCAGCTCCCCCGACAGAAACACCATATATTTT.

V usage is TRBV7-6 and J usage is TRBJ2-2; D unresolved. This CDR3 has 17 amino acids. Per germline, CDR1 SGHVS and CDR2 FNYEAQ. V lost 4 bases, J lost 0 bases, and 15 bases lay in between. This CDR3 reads CASSSILDGTNTGELFF. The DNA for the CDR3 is TGTGCCAGCAGCTCCATCTTAGATGGGACGAACACCGGGGAGCTGTTTTTT.

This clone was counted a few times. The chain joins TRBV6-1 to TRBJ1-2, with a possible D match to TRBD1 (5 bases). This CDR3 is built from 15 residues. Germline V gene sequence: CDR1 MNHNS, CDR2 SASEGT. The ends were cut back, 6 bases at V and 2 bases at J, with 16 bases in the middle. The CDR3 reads CASRLGQGNNYGYTF. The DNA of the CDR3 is TGTGCCAGCAGATTGGGGCAAGGAAACAACTATGGCTACACCTTC.

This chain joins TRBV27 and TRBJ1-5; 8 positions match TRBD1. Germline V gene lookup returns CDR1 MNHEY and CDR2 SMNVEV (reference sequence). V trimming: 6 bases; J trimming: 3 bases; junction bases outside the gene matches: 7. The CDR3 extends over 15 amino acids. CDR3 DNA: TGTGCCAGCAGACCACGACAGGGGAACAATCAGCCCCAGCATTTT. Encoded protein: CASRPRQGNNQPQHF.

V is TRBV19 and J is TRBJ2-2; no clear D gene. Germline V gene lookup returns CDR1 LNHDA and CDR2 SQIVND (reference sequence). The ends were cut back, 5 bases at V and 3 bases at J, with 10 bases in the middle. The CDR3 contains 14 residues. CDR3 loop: CASSPATYTGELFF. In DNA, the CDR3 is TGTGCCAGTAGTCCAGCGACCTACACCGGGGAGCTGTTTTTT.

The chain's CDR3 is CASSLEGSGATYEQYF. The CDR3 DNA follows: TGTGCCAGCAGCTTAGAAGGATCCGGGGCCACCTACGAGCAGTACTTC. The chain carries TRBV11-2 and TRBJ2-7; the D gene could be TRBD1 or TRBD2 (5 bases each). CDR1 is SGHAT, CDR2 FQNNGV, per germline. This CDR3 region has 16 residues. V lost 0 bases to trimming and J lost 2 bases, with 14 bases between them.

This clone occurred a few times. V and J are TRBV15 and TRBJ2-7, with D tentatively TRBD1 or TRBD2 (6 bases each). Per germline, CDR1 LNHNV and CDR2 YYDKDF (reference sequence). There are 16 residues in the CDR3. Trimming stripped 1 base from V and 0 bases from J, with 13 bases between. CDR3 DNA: TGTGCCACCAGCAGAGGGGGGGCGGTTAGCTCCTACGAGCAGTACTTC. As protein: CATSRGGAVSSYEQYF.

CDR3 DNA sequence: TGCGCCAGCAGGGAGACTCAATTAGGGGAGCTGTTTTTT. Amino acids: CASRETQLGELFF. This sequence joins TRBV10-2 and TRBJ2-2; D unclear. Germline V gives CDR1 WSHSY, CDR2 SAAADI. Trimming took 6 bases from V and 8 from J, leaving 13 bases between them. This CDR3 contains 13 residues.

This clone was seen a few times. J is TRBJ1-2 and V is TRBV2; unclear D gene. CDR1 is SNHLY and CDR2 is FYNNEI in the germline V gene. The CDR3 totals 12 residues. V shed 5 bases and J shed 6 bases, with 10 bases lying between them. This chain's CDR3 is CASSRAAHGYTF. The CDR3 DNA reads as TGTGCCAGCAGTAGGGCAGCGCATGGCTACACCTTC.

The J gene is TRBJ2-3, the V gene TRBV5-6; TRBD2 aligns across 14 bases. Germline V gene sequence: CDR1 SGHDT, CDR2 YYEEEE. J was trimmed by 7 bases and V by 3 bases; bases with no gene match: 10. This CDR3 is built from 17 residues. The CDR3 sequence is CASSWTLGTSGSYTQYF. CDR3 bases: TGTGCCAGCAGCTGGACCCTTGGGACTAGCGGGAGTTATACGCAGTATTTT. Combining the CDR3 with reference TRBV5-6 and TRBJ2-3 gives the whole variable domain DAGVTQSPTHLIKTRGQQVTLRCSPKSGHDTVSWYQQALGQGPQFIFQYYEEEERQRGNFPDRFSGHQFPNYSSELNVNALLLGDSALYLCASSWTLGTSGSYTQYFGPGTRLTVL.